This T cell receptor (beta chain) emerged from a study of CXCR3-negative and CXCR3-positive naive CD8 T cells. The CDR3 has 16 residues. TRB cDNA was prepared as libraries by UMI-labeled 5' RACE. With the 5' RACE reads reprocessed, TCRdb shows one record per CDR3 protein and no DNA. The listing records about 53,000 distinct CDR3 sequences. The sequenced material came from naive CXCR3- CD8+ T cells from blood. Subset denoted: CD45RO-CCR7+CD27+CD95- naive CD8+ T cells lacking CXCR3 (TNR3-). This TCR was sampled from a human donor in good health. Some clones in this sample may be carry-over from other donors' samples. This sequence joins TRBV21-1 and TRBJ2-4. TRBV21-1 corresponds to a pseudogene. CDR3 loop: CASSKESNGAKNIQYF.